One and the same sample provided the 6 T cell receptor beta chains below, sequenced in a study of cytomegalovirus exposure and HLA in healthy donors. Measured with immunoSEQ multiplex PCR; TCRdb has only the in-frame clones, and not every one. The sample consists of 150,000 to 200,000 clones, 95% to 97% of them appearing once. The source material was PBMCs. The receptors were sampled from a woman between 18 and 29 years old in good health and CMV-seronegative.

Details on this clone: The sample carries other DNA sequences with the same CDR3. The chain employs TRBV6-5 and TRBJ1-2, with 7 nucleotides matching TRBD1. This CDR3 spans 13 amino acids. Trimming at V came to 6 bases and at J to 4 bases, leaving 5 bases not matched to a gene. Germline assignment: CDR1 MNHEY and CDR2 SVGAGI. CDR3 residues: CASSPTGSYGYTF. The DNA for the CDR3 is TGTGCCAGCAGCCCGACAGGGTCCTATGGCTACACCTTC.

V is TRBV2 and J is TRBJ2-7; the D gene is possibly TRBD2 (5 bases). This CDR3 is 14 amino acids long. Trimming took 7 bases from V and 5 from J, leaving 18 bases between them. Germline CDR1 and CDR2: SNHLY and FYNNEI. The CDR3 nucleotides read TGTGCCAGCACCGCGGACGGACTCTTGAACGAGCAGTACTTC. This sequence encodes CASTADGLLNEQYF.

This clone was seen just once. The V gene is TRBV5-1, the J gene TRBJ2-1, with 12 positions matching TRBD2. Germline V gives CDR1 SGHRS, CDR2 YFSETQ. The junction had 10 bases not matched to a gene; V was cut back by 4 bases and J by 8 bases. CDR3 length: 16 amino acids. The CDR3 loop reads CASSRNTSGGLHEQFF. The CDR3 DNA reads TGCGCCAGCAGCAGAAACACTAGCGGGGGGCTCCATGAGCAGTTCTTC.

The chain links TRBV18 to TRBJ2-2; TRBD2 agrees at 14 bases. Looked up from germline, CDR1 is KGHSH and CDR2 is LQKENI. Trimming at V came to 5 bases and at J to 4 bases, leaving 3 bases not matched to a gene. The CDR3 has 16 residues. CDR3 sequence (DNA): TGTGCCAGCTCATCCGGACTAGCGGGGGGCACCGGGGAGCTGTTTTTT. Translated: CASSSGLAGGTGELFF. The variable domain in full, with the rest retrieved from reference TRBV18 and TRBJ2-2, is NAGVMQNPRHLVRRRGQEARLRCSPMKGHSHVYWYRQLPEEGLKFMVYLQKENIIDESGMPKERFSAEFPKEGPSILRIQQVVRGDSAAYFCASSSGLAGGTGELFFGEGSRLTVL.

This sequence joins TRBV19 and TRBJ2-6; TRBD1 matches at 7 bases. Trimming at V came to 5 bases and at J to 0 bases, leaving 7 bases not matched to a gene. The germline CDR1 and CDR2 sequences are LNHDA and SQIVND (reference sequence). The CDR3 runs 17 residues. The CDR3 DNA is TGTGCCAGTAGTCCCGACAGGGTTACCTCTGGGGCCAACGTCCTGACTTTC. It codes for CASSPDRVTSGANVLTF. Together with reference TRBV19 and TRBJ2-6, the CDR3 gives the full variable domain: DGGITQSPKYLFRKEGQNVTLSCEQNLNHDAMYWYRQDPGQGLRLIYYSQIVNDFQKGDIAEGYSVSREKKESFPLTVTSAQKNPTAFYLCASSPDRVTSGANVLTFGAGSRLTVL.

V is TRBV4-1 and J is TRBJ2-2; tentative D call: TRBD1 (6 bases). The germline CDR1 and CDR2 sequences are MGHRA and YSYEKL. CDR3 length equals 19 residues. V was cut by 4 bases and J by 0 bases, with 21 bases left in between. CDR3 protein: CASSRGGSGIGANTGELFF. The CDR3 DNA follows: TGCGCCAGCAGCCGAGGGGGTTCCGGGATCGGCGCGAACACCGGGGAGCTGTTTTTT.